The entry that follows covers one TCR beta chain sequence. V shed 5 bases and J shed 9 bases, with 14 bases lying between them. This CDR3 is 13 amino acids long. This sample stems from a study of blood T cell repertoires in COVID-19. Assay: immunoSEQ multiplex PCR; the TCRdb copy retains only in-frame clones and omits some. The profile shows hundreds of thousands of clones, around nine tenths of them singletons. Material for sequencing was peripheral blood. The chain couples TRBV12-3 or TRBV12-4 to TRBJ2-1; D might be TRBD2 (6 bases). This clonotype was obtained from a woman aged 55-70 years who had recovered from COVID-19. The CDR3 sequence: CASSGMGRIEQFF. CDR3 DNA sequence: TGTGCCAGCAGTGGCATGGGGAGGATTGAGCAGTTCTTC.